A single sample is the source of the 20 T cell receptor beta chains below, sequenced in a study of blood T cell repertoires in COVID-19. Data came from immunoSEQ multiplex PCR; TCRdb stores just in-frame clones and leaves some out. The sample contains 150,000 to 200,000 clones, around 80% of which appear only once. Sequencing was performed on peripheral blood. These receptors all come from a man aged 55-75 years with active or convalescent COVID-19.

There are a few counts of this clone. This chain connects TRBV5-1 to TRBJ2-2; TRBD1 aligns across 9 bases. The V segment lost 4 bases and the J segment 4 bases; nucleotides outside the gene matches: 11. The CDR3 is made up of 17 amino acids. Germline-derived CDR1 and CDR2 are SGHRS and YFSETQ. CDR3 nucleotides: TGCGCCAGCAGCCTTGTAGGGGACAGGGTTACCACCGGGGAGCTGTTTTTT. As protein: CASSLVGDRVTTGELFF.

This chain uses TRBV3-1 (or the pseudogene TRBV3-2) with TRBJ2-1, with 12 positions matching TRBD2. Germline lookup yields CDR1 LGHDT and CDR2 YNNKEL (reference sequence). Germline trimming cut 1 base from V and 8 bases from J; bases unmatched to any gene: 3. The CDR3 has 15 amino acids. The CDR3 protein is CASSQGPSGRDEQFF. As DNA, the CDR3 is TGTGCCAGCAGCCAAGGTCCTAGCGGGAGGGATGAGCAGTTCTTC.

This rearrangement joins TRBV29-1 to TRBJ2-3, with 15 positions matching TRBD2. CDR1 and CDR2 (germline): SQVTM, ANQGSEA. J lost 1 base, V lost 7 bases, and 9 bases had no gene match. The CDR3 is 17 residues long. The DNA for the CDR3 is TGCAGCGCTGGAGGACTAGCGGGGGGGCAGGGCACAGATACGCAGTATTTT. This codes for CSAGGLAGGQGTDTQYF.

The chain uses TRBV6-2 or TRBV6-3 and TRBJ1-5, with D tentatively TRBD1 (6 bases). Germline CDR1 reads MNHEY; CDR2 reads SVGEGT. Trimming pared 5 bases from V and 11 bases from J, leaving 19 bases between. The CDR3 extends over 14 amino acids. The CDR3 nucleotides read TGTGCCAGCAGTCCCCCGCAGGCCAGGGGCGCCCAGCATTTT. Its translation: CASSPPQARGAQHF.

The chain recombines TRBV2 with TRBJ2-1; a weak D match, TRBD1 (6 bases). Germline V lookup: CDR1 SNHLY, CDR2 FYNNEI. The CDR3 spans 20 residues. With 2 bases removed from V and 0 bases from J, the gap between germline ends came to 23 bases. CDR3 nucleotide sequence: TGTGCCAGCAGTGAAACCCTCAAAGGGGGTACTCATCTCTCCTACAATGAGCAGTTCTTC. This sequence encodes CASSETLKGGTHLSYNEQFF.

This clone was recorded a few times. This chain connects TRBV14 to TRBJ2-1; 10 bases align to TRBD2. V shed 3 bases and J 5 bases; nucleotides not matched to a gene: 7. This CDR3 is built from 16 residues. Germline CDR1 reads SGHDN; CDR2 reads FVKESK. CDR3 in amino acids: CASSHLLAGENNEQFF. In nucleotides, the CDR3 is TGTGCCAGCAGCCATCTGCTAGCGGGGGAGAACAATGAGCAGTTCTTC.

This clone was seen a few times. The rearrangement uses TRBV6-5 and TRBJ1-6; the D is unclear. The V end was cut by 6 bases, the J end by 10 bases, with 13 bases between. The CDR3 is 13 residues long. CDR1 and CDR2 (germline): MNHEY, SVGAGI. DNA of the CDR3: TGTGCCAGCAGCGGGGAATTAGGGTCACCCCTCCACTTT. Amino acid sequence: CASSGELGSPLHF.

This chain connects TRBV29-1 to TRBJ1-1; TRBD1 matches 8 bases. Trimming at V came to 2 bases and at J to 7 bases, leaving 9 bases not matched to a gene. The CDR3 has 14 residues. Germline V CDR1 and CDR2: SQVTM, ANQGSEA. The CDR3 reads CSVEIPQGASEAFF. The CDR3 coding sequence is TGCAGCGTTGAAATCCCCCAGGGGGCTAGTGAAGCTTTCTTT.

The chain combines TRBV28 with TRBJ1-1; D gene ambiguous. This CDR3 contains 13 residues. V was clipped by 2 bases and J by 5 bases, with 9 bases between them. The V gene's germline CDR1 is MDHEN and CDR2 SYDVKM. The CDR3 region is CASSLAAGTEAFF. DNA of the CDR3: TGTGCCAGCAGTTTAGCAGCCGGGACTGAAGCTTTCTTT.

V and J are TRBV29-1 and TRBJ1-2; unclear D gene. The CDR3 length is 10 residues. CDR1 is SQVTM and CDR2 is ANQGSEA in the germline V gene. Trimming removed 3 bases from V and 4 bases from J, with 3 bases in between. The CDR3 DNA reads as TGCAGCGTTGACAGCTATGGCTACACCTTC. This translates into CSVDSYGYTF.

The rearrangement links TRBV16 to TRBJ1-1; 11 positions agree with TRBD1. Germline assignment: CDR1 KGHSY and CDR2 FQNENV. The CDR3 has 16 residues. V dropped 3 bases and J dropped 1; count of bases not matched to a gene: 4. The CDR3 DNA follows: TGTGCCAGCAGCCATCTCGGACAGGGGGCGAACACTGAAGCTTTCTTT. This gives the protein CASSHLGQGANTEAFF.

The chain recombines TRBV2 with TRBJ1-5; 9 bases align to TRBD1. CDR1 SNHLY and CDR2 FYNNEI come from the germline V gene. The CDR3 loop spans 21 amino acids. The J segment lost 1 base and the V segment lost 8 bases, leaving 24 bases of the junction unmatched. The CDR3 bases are TGTGCCAGCTCCTCACCGGCCGGGACAGGGTTTTATCGGTACAGCAATCAGCCCCAGCATTTT. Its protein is CASSSPAGTGFYRYSNQPQHF.

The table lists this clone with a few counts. The CDR3 loop reads CAILLNTEAFF. CDR3 sequence (DNA): TGTGCCATCCTACTGAACACTGAAGCTTTCTTT. The gene calls are TRBV19 and TRBJ1-1; D gene uncertain. The CDR3 sequence is 11 residues long. Germline CDR1 and CDR2: LNHDA and SQIVND (reference sequence). V was shortened by 10 bases and J by 0 bases, with 6 bases between the two germline ends.

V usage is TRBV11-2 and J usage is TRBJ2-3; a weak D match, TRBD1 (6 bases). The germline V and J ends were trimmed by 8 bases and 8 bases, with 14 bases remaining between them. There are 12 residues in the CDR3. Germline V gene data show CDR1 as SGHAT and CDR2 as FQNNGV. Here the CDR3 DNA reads TGTGCCAGCGACATCGGACAGACTACGCAGTATTTT. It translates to CASDIGQTTQYF.

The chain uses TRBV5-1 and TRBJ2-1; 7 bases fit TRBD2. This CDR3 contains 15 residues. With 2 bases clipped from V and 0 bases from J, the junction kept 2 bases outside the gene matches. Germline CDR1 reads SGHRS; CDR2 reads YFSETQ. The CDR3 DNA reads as TGCGCCAGCAGCTTTGGCGGGGGCTCCTACAATGAGCAGTTCTTC. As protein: CASSFGGGSYNEQFF.

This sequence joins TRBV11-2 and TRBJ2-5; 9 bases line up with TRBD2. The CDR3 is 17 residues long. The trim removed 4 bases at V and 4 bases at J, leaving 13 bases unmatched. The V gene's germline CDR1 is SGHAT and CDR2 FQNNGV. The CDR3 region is CASSWALSGRLAETQYF. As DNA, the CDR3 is TGTGCCAGCAGCTGGGCTTTGAGCGGGAGGCTTGCAGAGACCCAGTACTTC.

For the CDR3, the DNA is TGTGCCAGTAGTATAGAGGCTAGCGGGAGTACCTACAATGAGCAGTTCTTC. Its translation: CASSIEASGSTYNEQFF. The V call is TRBV19, the J call TRBJ2-1; TRBD2 agrees at 10 bases. Germline loops: CDR1 LNHDA, CDR2 SQIVND (reference sequence). With 0 bases clipped from V and 2 bases from J, the junction kept 4 bases outside the gene matches. The CDR3 contains 17 residues.

CDR3 nucleotides: TGTGCCAGCAGCTTGACAGGTTCCTACAATGAGCAGTTCTTC. Amino acids: CASSLTGSYNEQFF. The chain couples TRBV5-6 to TRBJ2-1; D may be TRBD1 (5 bases). Germline assignment: CDR1 SGHDT and CDR2 YYEEEE. The V gene lost 1 base and the J gene lost 1 base, with 6 bases spanning the gap. The CDR3 has 14 amino acids. Supplemented by reference TRBV5-6 and TRBJ2-1, the full variable domain reads DAGVTQSPTHLIKTRGQQVTLRCSPKSGHDTVSWYQQALGQGPQFIFQYYEEEERQRGNFPDRFSGHQFPNYSSELNVNALLLGDSALYLCASSLTGSYNEQFFGPGTRLTVL.

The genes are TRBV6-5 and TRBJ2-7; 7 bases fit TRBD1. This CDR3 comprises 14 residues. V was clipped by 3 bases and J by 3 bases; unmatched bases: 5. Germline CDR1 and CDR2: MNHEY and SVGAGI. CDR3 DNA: TGTGCCAGCAGTTATGGGGACAGCGGCTACGAGCAGTACTTC. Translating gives CASSYGDSGYEQYF.

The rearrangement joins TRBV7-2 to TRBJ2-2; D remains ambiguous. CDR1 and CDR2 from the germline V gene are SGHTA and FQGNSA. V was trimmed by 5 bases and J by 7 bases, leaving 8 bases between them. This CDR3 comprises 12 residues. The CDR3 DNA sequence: TGTGCCAGCAGCCCGAGCGACGGGGAGCTGTTTTTT. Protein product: CASSPSDGELFF. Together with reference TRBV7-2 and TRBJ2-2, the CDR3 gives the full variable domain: GAGVSQSPSNKVTEKGKDVELRCDPISGHTALYWYRQSLGQGLEFLIYFQGNSAPDKSGLPSDRFSAERTGGSVSTLTIQRTQQEDSAVYLCASSPSDGELFFGEGSRLTVL.